This TCR beta chain is drawn from a study of identical twins. As to this clonotype: Its antigen is as yet unknown.

The CDR3 is made up of 16 amino acids. V shed 7 bases, J shed 2 bases, and the junction held 11 bases outside the gene matches. The study, taken as a whole, reports: Models underestimated out-of-frame TCR alpha sharing in monozygotic twins.

TCRdb re-called the 5' RACE reads with MiXCR, one entry per CDR3 protein. There are about 900,000 distinct CDR3 sequences in the sample; about 12% occur only once, and roughly 1.5% lies in the top ten. These sequences were also reported in another study, on yellow fever vaccine responses in identical twins.

This receptor was taken from a young woman in good health. Sample: PBMCs. The chain employs TRBV12-3 or TRBV12-4 and TRBJ2-3, with 8 nucleotides matching TRBD1. The CDR3 DNA is TGTGCCAGCACCCCAGCCGGACAGGGTAACACAGATACGCAGTATTTT. This sequence encodes CASTPAGQGNTDTQYF.